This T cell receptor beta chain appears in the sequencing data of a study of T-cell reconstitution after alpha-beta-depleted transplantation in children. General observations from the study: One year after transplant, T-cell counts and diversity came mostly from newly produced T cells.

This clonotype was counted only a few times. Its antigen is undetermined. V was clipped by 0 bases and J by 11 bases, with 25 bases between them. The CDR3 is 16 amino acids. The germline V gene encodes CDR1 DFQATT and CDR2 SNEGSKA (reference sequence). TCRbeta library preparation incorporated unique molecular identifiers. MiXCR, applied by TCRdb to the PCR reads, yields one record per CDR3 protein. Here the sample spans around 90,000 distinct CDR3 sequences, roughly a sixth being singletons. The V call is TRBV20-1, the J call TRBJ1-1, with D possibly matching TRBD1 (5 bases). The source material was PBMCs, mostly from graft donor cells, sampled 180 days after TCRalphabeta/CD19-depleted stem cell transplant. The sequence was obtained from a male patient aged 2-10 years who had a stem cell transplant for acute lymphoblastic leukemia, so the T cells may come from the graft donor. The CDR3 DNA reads TGCAGTGCTAGAGATGGCAGATTGACAGCCTATTATCACGCTTTCTTT. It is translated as CSARDGRLTAYYHAFF.